These 26 T cell receptor beta chains were sequenced from one sample in a study of beta chain features in type 1 diabetes. Findings of the study overall: TCRB CDR3 length was moderately but significantly reduced in all four CD4+ subsets of Type 1 diabetes patients.

The sequenced template was cDNA made from the entire isolated RNA. Clones were read by immunoSEQ multiplex PCR, and TCRdb kept only the in-frame ones, dropping some. The table records more than 250,000 clones, roughly an eighth of them present only once. Their recognized antigens are unknown. Sequenced sample: naive CD4+ T cells from blood. Every receptor here comes from a man aged 25-40 years with type 1 diabetes.

This clone was observed a handful of times. This chain joins TRBV7-3 and TRBJ1-1, with TRBD1 matching 12 bases. The V and J ends lost 5 bases and 7 bases, in that order; junction bases with no gene match: 14. The germline V gene encodes CDR1 SGHTA and CDR2 FQGTGA. This CDR3 comprises 17 residues. The CDR3 nucleotides read TGTGCCAGCAGCCCGCCGGGACAGGGGGCGCCTACCTTTGAAGCTTTCTTT. It yields the protein CASSPPGQGAPTFEAFF.

This clone showed up just a few times. The rearrangement links TRBV7-7 to TRBJ2-3; 13 bases match TRBD2. Germline CDR1 reads SSHAT; CDR2 reads FNYEAQ (reference sequence). J gave up 6 bases and V 5 bases, and 8 bases lay outside the gene matches. The CDR3 consists of 16 residues. CDR3: CASSTGLAGEVDTQYF. CDR3 sequence (DNA): TGTGCCAGCAGCACTGGACTAGCGGGAGAGGTGGATACGCAGTATTTT.

This clone was recorded a few times. The chain has TRBV10-3 and TRBJ1-5, with 11 bases aligning to TRBD1. Germline loops: CDR1 ENHRY, CDR2 SYGVKD. The CDR3 is made up of 13 amino acids. The J segment lost 6 bases and the V segment lost 6 bases, leaving 1 base of the junction unmatched. The CDR3 loop reads CAISGTGGQPQHF. The CDR3 DNA follows: TGTGCCATCAGCGGGACAGGGGGTCAGCCCCAGCATTTT.

This chain links TRBV18 with TRBJ1-2, with no clear D. The ends were cut back, 0 bases at V and 8 bases at J, with 13 bases in the middle. In germline, CDR1 is KGHSH, CDR2 LQKENI. The CDR3 loop spans 14 amino acids. Here the CDR3 DNA reads TGTGCCAGCTCACCACCTACTATCTATGGGGGCTACACCTTC. Protein product: CASSPPTIYGGYTF.

The chain couples TRBV19 to TRBJ2-1; 9 positions match TRBD2. Per the germline V gene, CDR1 is LNHDA and CDR2 is SQIVND (reference sequence). The CDR3 runs 15 residues. The V segment lost 6 bases and the J segment 8 bases; nucleotides outside the gene matches: 11. The CDR3 is CASSRVAGVPHEQFF. DNA of the CDR3: TGTGCCAGTAGCCGGGTAGCGGGAGTTCCGCATGAGCAGTTCTTC.

This clone was counted a few times. The chain uses TRBV30 and TRBJ1-2; D is uncertain. V shed 4 bases and J shed 2 bases, with 11 bases lying between them. This CDR3 region has 13 residues. CDR1 is GTSNPN, CDR2 SVGIG, per germline (reference sequence). CDR3 residues: CAWTEEGNYGYTF. The CDR3 bases are TGTGCCTGGACGGAAGAGGGAAACTATGGCTACACCTTC.

This chain connects TRBV2 to TRBJ2-2; TRBD2 matches 7 bases. The trim removed 4 bases at V and 6 bases at J, leaving 2 bases unmatched. Looked up from germline, CDR1 is SNHLY and CDR2 is FYNNEI. The CDR3 runs to 13 residues. The CDR3 DNA is TGTGCCAGCAGTGCACTAGCGTCCGGGGAGCTGTTTTTT. Its translation: CASSALASGELFF. Combining the CDR3 with reference TRBV2 and TRBJ2-2 gives the whole variable domain EPEVTQTPSHQVTQMGQEVILRCVPISNHLYFYWYRQILGQKVEFLVSFYNNEISEKSEIFDDQFSVERPDGSNFTLKIRSTKLEDSAMYFCASSALASGELFFGEGSRLTVL.

This sequence joins TRBV5-1 and TRBJ2-3; D gene ambiguous. This CDR3 has 12 residues. Germline values: CDR1 SGHRS, CDR2 YFSETQ. V was clipped by 2 bases and J by 3 bases, with 4 bases between them. CDR3 DNA sequence: TGCGCCAGCAGCTTCCCGACAGATACGCAGTATTTT. Its protein is CASSFPTDTQYF. The full variable domain, with the rest looked up from reference TRBV5-1 and TRBJ2-3, is KAGVTQTPRYLIKTRGQQVTLSCSPISGHRSVSWYQQTPGQGLQFLFEYFSETQRNKGNFPGRFSGRQFSNSRSEMNVSTLELGDSALYLCASSFPTDTQYFGPGTRLTVL.

This clone was found a few times. The chain links TRBV9 to TRBJ2-1; TRBD2 might be the D (6 bases). Germline V gene data show CDR1 as SGDLS and CDR2 as YYNGEE. The V and J ends lost 3 bases and 6 bases respectively, with 13 bases between them. The length of the CDR3 is 14 residues. The chain's CDR3 is CASSDRRVPNEQFF. CDR3 sequence (DNA): TGTGCCAGCAGCGACAGGAGGGTCCCCAATGAGCAGTTCTTC.

The sample holds a few counts of this clone. The chain combines TRBV11-3 with TRBJ2-1, with TRBD1 identical over 9 bases. V shed 1 base, J shed 10 bases, and the junction held 8 bases outside the gene matches. This CDR3 region has 15 residues. Germline lookup yields CDR1 SGHNT and CDR2 YENEEA. The CDR3 nucleotides are TGTGCCAGCAGCTTAGGAGGGACAGGGATCGGGGAGCAGTTCTTC. Translated, it gives CASSLGGTGIGEQFF.

This clone occurred a few times. Additional DNA sequences in this sample encode the identical CDR3. The V and J genes are TRBV7-2 and TRBJ2-3, with a possible D match to TRBD1 (6 bases). Trimming removed 3 bases at V and 1 base at J, with 8 bases between. The CDR3 is 14 residues long. The germline gives CDR1 SGHTA, CDR2 FQGNSA. The CDR3 DNA reads TGTGCCAGCAGCTTGGCAGGGGGCACAGATACGCAGTATTTT. It is translated as CASSLAGGTDTQYF. The variable domain in full, completed from reference TRBV7-2 and TRBJ2-3, reads GAGVSQSPSNKVTEKGKDVELRCDPISGHTALYWYRQSLGQGLEFLIYFQGNSAPDKSGLPSDRFSAERTGGSVSTLTIQRTQQEDSAVYLCASSLAGGTDTQYFGPGTRLTVL.

J is TRBJ2-1 and V is TRBV5-4; the D is unclear. Deletions cut 0 bases from V and 12 bases from J, with 10 bases between. The germline V gene encodes CDR1 SGHNT and CDR2 YYREEE (reference sequence). The CDR3 runs 12 residues. In DNA, the CDR3 is TGTGCCAGCAGCTTGGACAGCTCCAGGCAGTTCTTC. Translated: CASSLDSSRQFF.

The J gene is TRBJ1-2, the V gene TRBV2; D call uncertain. Germline CDR1 and CDR2: SNHLY and FYNNEI. This CDR3 spans 15 amino acids. Trimming left V 6 bases short and J 0 bases short, with 14 bases between. CDR3 DNA sequence: TGTGCCAGCAGCGGCCGCGGGATAGCTAACTATGGCTACACCTTC. It is translated as CASSGRGIANYGYTF.

The rearrangement joins TRBV29-1 to TRBJ2-1; maybe TRBD2 (6 bases). The CDR3 has 15 amino acids. V was trimmed by 5 bases and J by 2 bases, leaving 16 bases between them. Germline CDR1 reads SQVTM; CDR2 reads ANQGSEA. CDR3 sequence: CSVISPGVAYNEQFF. CDR3 DNA: TGCAGCGTTATTTCTCCGGGAGTCGCCTACAATGAGCAGTTCTTC.

This clone was seen a few times. The J gene is TRBJ2-3, the V gene TRBV5-1, with 10 nucleotides matching TRBD1. The CDR3 contains 15 residues. The germline CDR1 and CDR2 sequences are SGHRS and YFSETQ. V lost 4 bases and J lost 6; bases outside the gene matches: 8. CDR3 nucleotide sequence: TGCGCCAGCAGCGACCCGGGACAGGGGATGGATACGCAGTATTTT. Amino acids: CASSDPGQGMDTQYF. Based on the CDR3 plus reference TRBV5-1 and TRBJ2-3, the full variable domain is KAGVTQTPRYLIKTRGQQVTLSCSPISGHRSVSWYQQTPGQGLQFLFEYFSETQRNKGNFPGRFSGRQFSNSRSEMNVSTLELGDSALYLCASSDPGQGMDTQYFGPGTRLTVL.

This chain links TRBV7-9 with TRBJ2-7, with TRBD1 matching 8 bases. This CDR3 has 14 residues. The junction had 7 bases not matched to a gene; V was cut back by 5 bases and J by 4 bases. Germline CDR1 and CDR2: SEHNR and FQNEAQ (reference sequence). The CDR3 region has the DNA TGTGCCAGCAGCCCCAGACAGGGGAATTACGAGCAGTACTTC. Protein sequence: CASSPRQGNYEQYF. Full variable domain (missing parts from reference TRBV7-9 and TRBJ2-7): DTGVSQNPRHKITKRGQNVTFRCDPISEHNRLYWYRQTLGQGPEFLTYFQNEAQLEKSRLLSDRFSAERPKGSFSTLEIQRTEQGDSAMYLCASSPRQGNYEQYFGPGTRLTVT.

This clone has a handful of counts. The V gene is TRBV29-1, the J gene TRBJ2-7; 7 bases agree with TRBD1. The germline gives CDR1 SQVTM, CDR2 ANQGSEA. The CDR3 runs 11 residues. The V segment lost 4 bases and the J segment 4 bases; nucleotides outside the gene matches: 1. The CDR3 protein is CSVARGYEQYF. Here the CDR3 DNA reads TGCAGCGTTGCCAGGGGGTACGAGCAGTACTTC.

The rearrangement joins TRBV18 to TRBJ2-6; weak D call: TRBD2 (6 bases). From germline, CDR1 is KGHSH and CDR2 LQKENI. This CDR3 has 19 amino acids. V was clipped by 3 bases and J by 4 bases, with 22 bases between them. CDR3 coding DNA: TGTGCCAGCTCACCTTTAGCCGGGAGACTCCAAACGGGGGCCAACGTCCTGACTTTC. It is translated as CASSPLAGRLQTGANVLTF.

There are a few counts of this clone. This chain links TRBV15 with TRBJ2-6; D call uncertain. This CDR3 region has 14 residues. The germline CDR1 and CDR2 sequences are LNHNV and YYDKDF (reference sequence). The germline V and J ends were trimmed by 4 bases and 2 bases, with 6 bases remaining between them. The CDR3 reads CATSTRAGANVLTF. CDR3 coding DNA: TGTGCCACCAGCACCCGGGCTGGGGCCAACGTCCTGACTTTC.

This chain's CDR3 is CASTEGGTDTQYF. CDR3 bases: TGTGCCAGCACCGAGGGGGGCACAGATACGCAGTATTTT. This chain uses TRBV7-2 with TRBJ2-3; D perhaps matches TRBD1 (6 bases). V lost 7 bases to trimming and J lost 1 base, with 9 bases between them. The CDR3 is 13 residues long. CDR1 is SGHTA and CDR2 is FQGNSA in the germline V gene.

The V and J genes are TRBV18 and TRBJ1-1; maybe TRBD1 (5 bases). In germline, CDR1 is KGHSH, CDR2 LQKENI. The CDR3 has 16 residues. V lost 2 bases to trimming and J lost 3 bases, with 16 bases between them. CDR3 residues: CASSPNSVQGDTEAFF. CDR3 nucleotides: TGTGCCAGCTCACCAAATAGTGTCCAAGGGGACACTGAAGCTTTCTTT.

This chain links TRBV9 with TRBJ2-3; D is perhaps TRBD1 (6 bases). This CDR3 has 16 residues. CDR1 and CDR2 (germline): SGDLS, YYNGEE. Trimming stripped 4 bases from V and 0 bases from J, with 15 bases between. The CDR3 nucleotides read TGTGCCAGCAGCCCAGTCGACAGGATGAGCACAGATACGCAGTATTTT. The encoded protein is CASSPVDRMSTDTQYF.

In its sample, this clone was seen a few times. This chain uses TRBV28 with TRBJ2-5; tentative D call: TRBD2 (5 bases). CDR3 length equals 15 residues. Trimming removed 2 bases from V and 2 bases from J, with 12 bases in between. Germline V gene sequence: CDR1 MDHEN, CDR2 SYDVKM. CDR3 coding DNA: TGTGCCAGCAGTTTAGCGTTTGGCGGGCAAGAGACCCAGTACTTC. Amino acids: CASSLAFGGQETQYF.

The chain has TRBV7-2 and TRBJ2-5; D is undetermined. Trimming stripped 2 bases from V and 3 bases from J, with 10 bases between. The CDR3 runs 14 residues. Germline V gene lookup returns CDR1 SGHTA and CDR2 FQGNSA. This CDR3 reads CASSLSSVKETQYF. CDR3 DNA sequence: TGTGCCAGCAGCTTAAGTAGTGTTAAAGAGACCCAGTACTTC.

This clone has more than one count but fewer than ten. This sequence joins TRBV7-2 and TRBJ1-2; the match to TRBD1 covers 8 bases. The CDR3 contains 15 residues. Germline CDR1 and CDR2: SGHTA and FQGNSA. V lost 5 bases, J lost 5 bases, and 10 bases stayed unmatched. CDR3 amino acids: CASSPSQGADYGYTF. In DNA form, the CDR3 reads TGTGCCAGCAGCCCAAGCCAGGGGGCGGATTATGGCTACACCTTC.

The chain uses TRBV19 and TRBJ1-5, with 7 bases lining up with TRBD1. Germline V gene sequence: CDR1 LNHDA, CDR2 SQIVND (reference sequence). This CDR3 contains 16 residues. Germline trimming cut 4 bases from V and 2 bases from J; bases unmatched to any gene: 8. The CDR3 is CASSSGTVSGNQPQHF. CDR3 bases: TGTGCCAGTAGTAGCGGGACAGTATCGGGCAATCAGCCCCAGCATTTT.